This T cell receptor (beta chain) originates from a study of CD8 T cells in ankylosing spondylitis. Overall study results and limits: Enrichment of disease-linked clones was reportedly significant in matched ankylosing spondylitis synovial fluid. In synovial fluid and blood from reactive arthritis, some motif variants were previously reported. One TCR beta motif, made up of eight or nine highly homologous variants, appeared characteristic of ankylosing spondylitis blood.

TCRdb ran MiXCR on the 5' RACE reads and lists one entry per CDR3 protein. This sample carries some 350,000 distinct CDR3 sequences, approximately 15% of them seen once, and the ten largest clones take approximately 1.1%. Comment on this clonotype: What it binds is not known.

CDR3 size: 16 residues. V shed 3 bases and J shed 1 base, with 17 bases lying between them. From germline, CDR1 is DFQATT and CDR2 SNEGSKA (reference sequence). This chain uses TRBV20-1 with TRBJ2-3; the D gene is possibly TRBD1 (6 bases). This receptor was identified in a male donor with ankylosing spondylitis or in good health (not recorded which). Sequences were obtained from blood, either unsorted or a sorted T cell fraction (not recorded which). CDR3 protein: CSARHRDPGGTDTQYF. The DNA for the CDR3 is TGCAGTGCTAGGCACAGGGATCCTGGGGGCACAGATACGCAGTATTTT.